This TCR beta chain was recorded in a study of blood T cell repertoires in COVID-19 (dated by TCRdb to between 2020 and 2021). A note on the overall study: The collaborator samples originated in the United States, Italy and Spain and spanned the acute and convalescent phases of COVID-19. The material from the prospective study consisted of cDNA or gDNA derived from T cells, B-cell-depleted T cells, or PBMCs. The dataset comprised deeply sampled blood TCRbeta repertoires from subjects exposed to, actively infected with, or recovered from COVID-19. The repertoires were released in a freely available public database meant as a resource for research on the immune response to SARS-CoV-2. The samples were drawn from the first 160 participants of the ongoing ImmuneRACE study and from 1,200 or so subjects provided by 6 global collaborators. The sample metadata nearly always contained a de-identified subject ID, COVID-19 status, age in years and sex. Where HLA class I and class II types were available, the types were taken from metadata supplied by the sample provider, not from assay-based typing. Here is what the overall study found, with its caveats: The amount of clinical and demographic metadata varied by source and participant and was provided uncurated.

From the germline V gene, CDR1 is MNHEY and CDR2 is SVGEGT. Including the terminal cysteine and phenylalanine, the CDR3 comprises 18 residues. Only CDR3 DNA remains: 54 bases, in frame from the first base. Relative to germline, V is missing 5 bases and J is missing 2 bases, with 9 bases of the junction outside any gene match. This clone was seen a few times. What this receptor recognizes is not known. There are no base qualities to consult, and no much larger clone falls within one base. TCRbeta CDR3 regions were amplified from genomic DNA by means of the immunoSEQ Assay, a bias-controlled multiplex PCR. The published analysis was carried out like this. Within the assay, amplification of reference gene primers was used to estimate how many nucleated cells each sample contained. To quantify the absolute abundance of each unique TCRbeta CDR3 rearrangement, sequence reads were collapsed and filtered. For each sample, productive Simpson clonality was calculated as the square root of Simpson's diversity index across productive rearrangements. TCRdb provides this immuneACCESS table in a form limited to in-frame rearrangements. Some clones are lacking; in checked studies, under half of them reflect an unresolved V gene, and why the rest are absent is not known. For V, J and clone size, that table is used; D and trimming come from the DNA. The sample has about 150,000 clones on record, about 86% of them singletons. Of the sample, around 3.5% falls within the top ten clones.

Collaborating institutions collected whole blood in K2EDTA tubes following their own protocols. For TCRbeta analysis, collaborator samples were shipped as frozen whole blood, as isolated PBMCs, or as DNA extracted from either sample type. This TCR was recovered from a man aged 70 or older with acute or convalescent COVID-19. The chain employs TRBV6-2 or TRBV6-3 and TRBJ2-3; TRBD2 aligns with 14 central bases. Sequencing input: peripheral blood. In nucleotide form, the sequence is TGTGCCAGCAGTAGGGGGACTAGCGGGAGAGCGGACACAGATACGCAGTATTTT. The translation is CASSRGTSGRADTDTQYF.